The 15 T cell receptor beta chains reported below all come from one sample, sequenced in a study of response to subunit inactivated influenza vaccine. TCRdb re-called the RT-PCR reads through MiXCR, storing one row per CDR3 protein. The table records hundreds of thousands of distinct CDR3 sequences, about 15% of them present only once. The sequences come from PBMCs from blood, collected 14 days before vaccination. The receptors come from a man between 50 and 59 years old who received an inactivated influenza vaccine.

This clonotype was observed a few times. The CDR3 DNA reads as TGCGCCAGCAGTGAGTCGACAGTGAACACTGAAGCTTTCTTT. It yields the protein CASSESTVNTEAFF. This rearrangement joins TRBV10-2 to TRBJ1-1, with D possibly TRBD1 on 5 matching bases. Trimming stripped 0 bases from V and 0 bases from J, with 5 bases between. Germline assignment: CDR1 WSHSY and CDR2 SAAADI. The CDR3 extends over 14 amino acids.

There are many counts of this clonotype. V usage is TRBV29-1 and J usage is TRBJ2-5; D remains ambiguous. Between the trimmed V and J ends, which lost 6 bases and 0 bases, there was a span of 5 bases. Germline CDR1 and CDR2: SQVTM and ANQGSEA. CDR3 length: 11 amino acids. Written as DNA, the CDR3 is TGCAGCGTAGCGTACCAAGAGACCCAGTACTTC. Amino acids: CSVAYQETQYF.

This clonotype has more than one count but fewer than ten. The chain recombines TRBV20-1 with TRBJ2-1, with D maybe TRBD1 (5 bases). The CDR3 has 11 residues. From germline, CDR1 is DFQATT and CDR2 SNEGSKA (reference sequence). Trimming cost V 5 bases and J 10 bases, with 12 bases left between them. This chain's CDR3 is CSARLRGEQFF. Here the CDR3 DNA reads TGCAGTGCTCGATTAAGGGGCGAGCAGTTCTTC.

This clonotype has a count of ten or more. The V and J genes are TRBV7-2 and TRBJ1-5, with D unclear. CDR3 length: 15 amino acids. The V gene's germline CDR1 is SGHTA and CDR2 FQGNSA. With 1 base removed from V and 4 bases from J, the gap between germline ends came to 11 bases. The CDR3 sequence: CASSLVSSGNQPQHF. The DNA for the CDR3 is TGTGCCAGCAGCTTAGTTTCTTCTGGGAATCAGCCCCAGCATTTT.

This clonotype showed up just a few times. The chain joins TRBV21-1 to TRBJ1-1; TRBD1 was called by the table and not checked on the DNA. TRBV21-1 is marked as a pseudogene. The CDR3 spans 14 residues. The CDR3 is CASSNAVGHTEAFF. For the CDR3, the DNA is TGTGCCAGCAGCAATGCGGTGGGGCACACTGAAGCTTTCTTT.

This clonotype turned up a few times. The rearrangement uses TRBV12-3 or TRBV12-4 and TRBJ2-1; 14 bases agree with TRBD2. Trimming at V came to 6 bases and at J to 0 bases, leaving 13 bases not matched to a gene. The CDR3 runs to 20 residues. The CDR3 DNA reads as TGTGCCAGCAGCCGGGGGACTAGCGGGAGTTCTCGAAGCTCCTACAATGAGCAGTTCTTC. Translated: CASSRGTSGSSRSSYNEQFF.

This clonotype has a count of ten or more. The chain is built from TRBV29-1 and TRBJ1-1; weak D call: TRBD1 (6 bases). Trimming shortened V by 4 bases and J by 6 bases, and 12 bases separated the two germline ends. This CDR3 is 12 amino acids long. CDR1 SQVTM and CDR2 ANQGSEA come from the germline V gene. The CDR3 region has the DNA TGCAGCGTTGGAGGGGGGGGAGCTGAAGCTTTCTTT. Protein sequence: CSVGGGGAEAFF.

This clonotype has more than one count but fewer than ten. This rearrangement joins TRBV6-2 or TRBV6-3 to TRBJ1-6; D is ambiguous. CDR1 MNHEY and CDR2 SVGEGT come from the germline V gene. V lost 7 bases to trimming and J lost 10 bases, with 11 bases between them. This CDR3 contains 12 residues. The CDR3 sequence is CASKTVGSPLHF. The CDR3, as DNA: TGTGCCAGCAAGACCGTCGGCTCACCCCTCCACTTT.

The gene calls are TRBV15 and TRBJ1-2; D is possibly TRBD1 (6 bases). The CDR3 contains 14 residues. V shed 5 bases and J shed 3 bases, with 13 bases lying between them. Germline CDR1 and CDR2: LNHNV and YYDKDF (reference sequence). CDR3 protein: CATSVEQGHYGYTF. The DNA for the CDR3 is TGTGCCACCAGCGTTGAACAGGGACACTATGGCTACACCTTC.

The V gene is TRBV7-3, the J gene TRBJ2-5; D is unclear. Trimming stripped 5 bases from V and 13 bases from J, with 14 bases between. CDR3 length: 11 residues. CDR1 is SGHTA and CDR2 is FQGTGA in the germline V gene. CDR3 nucleotide sequence: TGTGCCAGCAGCGTAAATGGTCCCCTGTACTTC. This translates into CASSVNGPLYF.

The chain employs TRBV20-1 and TRBJ2-1; D is uncertain. The CDR3 spans 14 residues. Trimming left V 6 bases short and J 4 bases short, with 16 bases between. Germline CDR1 DFQATT, CDR2 SNEGSKA (reference sequence). CDR3 sequence: CSARIYDRYNEQFF. The CDR3 nucleotides are TGCAGTGCAAGGATATACGACCGATACAATGAGCAGTTCTTC.

The chain has TRBV4-1 and TRBJ2-5; 8 nucleotides match TRBD1. The CDR3 contains 14 residues. In germline, CDR1 is MGHRA, CDR2 YSYEKL. Losses at the gene ends were 3 bases for V and 3 bases for J; bases not matched to a gene: 3. CDR3 bases: TGCGCCAGCAGCCATCCAGGGGGCGAAGAGACCCAGTACTTC. Residues: CASSHPGGEETQYF.

The genes are TRBV4-1 and TRBJ1-1; 9 bases map to TRBD1. The CDR3 runs 15 residues. V lost 4 bases and J lost 0; bases outside the gene matches: 3. From germline, CDR1 is MGHRA and CDR2 YSYEKL. Here the CDR3 DNA reads TGCGCCAGCAGCCCAGACAGGGGGGTGAACACTGAAGCTTTCTTT. It codes for CASSPDRGVNTEAFF.

This clonotype turned up a few times. This chain connects TRBV5-1 to TRBJ1-1, with D possibly being TRBD1 (6 bases). The CDR3 runs 14 residues. CDR1 is SGHRS, CDR2 YFSETQ, per germline. V lost 4 bases and J lost 2, with 12 bases in between. Here the CDR3 DNA reads TGCGCCAGCAGCGCCGGACAGTTTAACACTGAAGCTTTCTTT. This codes for CASSAGQFNTEAFF.

This clonotype was counted a few times. The V and J genes are TRBV7-8 and TRBJ2-1; 10 positions match TRBD2. Germline CDR1 and CDR2: SGHVS and FQNEAQ. The CDR3 consists of 15 residues. V lost 6 bases, J lost 2 bases, and 4 bases stayed unmatched. This CDR3 is CASRKSGGAYNEQFF. For the CDR3, the DNA is TGTGCCAGCAGAAAAAGCGGGGGGGCCTACAATGAGCAGTTCTTC.